Following are 23 T cell receptor beta chains from one sample sequenced in a study of T cells after posttransplantation cyclophosphamide. The method was immunoSEQ multiplex PCR; TCRdb's version includes in-frame clones alone and lacks a portion of them. The sample yields 30,000 to 40,000 clones, without any singletons. Sequencing was carried out using PBMCs. The receptors originated from a man aged 45 to 65 in good health, CMV-negative, and a related stem cell transplant donor.

CDR3 nucleotides: TGTGCCAGCAGCTTAGTCGGACTAGGGACTCTGATTGAGCAGTTCTTC. Its translation: CASSLVGLGTLIEQFF. This chain links TRBV7-9 with TRBJ2-1; TRBD2 matches at 7 bases. Germline loops: CDR1 SEHNR, CDR2 FQNEAQ (reference sequence). The CDR3 covers 16 residues. Trimming took 1 base from V and 9 from J; bases not matched to a gene: 12.

This clone was observed at least ten times. This chain uses TRBV5-1 with TRBJ1-4, with a possible D match to TRBD1 (6 bases). The V end lost 4 bases, the J end lost 14 bases, and 21 bases lay between the germline ends. The CDR3 sequence is 14 residues long. The germline V gene encodes CDR1 SGHRS and CDR2 YFSETQ. This CDR3 is CASSLLEGGPGLFF. CDR3 bases: TGCGCCAGCAGCCTTCTTGAAGGGGGACCGGGGCTGTTTTTT.

The V and J genes are TRBV7-8 and TRBJ2-7; 9 nucleotides align to TRBD2. V gave up 3 bases and J gave up 4 bases; unmatched junction bases: 7. The length of the CDR3 is 15 residues. The germline CDR1 and CDR2 sequences are SGHVS and FQNEAQ. The CDR3 region is CASSLGAGGPYEQYF. In DNA, the CDR3 is TGTGCCAGCAGCTTGGGGGCGGGGGGGCCTTACGAGCAGTACTTC.

This clone was counted many times. CDR3: CASSRRNRGTGANVLTF. CDR3 bases: TGCGCCAGCAGCCGCCGGAACAGGGGGACTGGGGCCAACGTCCTGACTTTC. The chain has TRBV4-1 and TRBJ2-6; 8 nucleotides match TRBD1. V lost 4 bases to trimming and J lost 2 bases; unmatched junction nucleotides: 7. This CDR3 region has 17 residues. Germline V gene lookup returns CDR1 MGHRA and CDR2 YSYEKL.

This clone was picked up many times. The gene calls are TRBV6-6 and TRBJ1-5; no definite D call. Germline assignment: CDR1 MNHNY and CDR2 SVGAGI (reference sequence). V was trimmed by 2 bases and J by 0 bases, leaving 11 bases between them. This CDR3 comprises 16 residues. DNA of the CDR3: TGTGCCAGCAGTTACGCCATCGGAGATAGCAATCAGCCCCAGCATTTT. Translated, it gives CASSYAIGDSNQPQHF.

This clone was seen ten or more times. The chain joins TRBV4-3 to TRBJ1-1, with D possibly TRBD1 on 5 matching bases. Deletions cut 1 base from V and 11 bases from J, with 26 bases between. This CDR3 contains 17 residues. Looked up from germline, CDR1 is LGHNA and CDR2 is YSLEER. CDR3 residues: CASSQGGKRGTRGDAFF. The CDR3 bases are TGCGCCAGCAGCCAAGGTGGGAAGCGGGGGACCCGGGGCGACGCTTTCTTT.

This clone was seen at least ten times. The chain couples TRBV4-3 to TRBJ1-3; D is undetermined. Trimming took off 0 bases at V and 2 bases at J, with 8 bases between the two ends. CDR3 length equals 15 residues. Germline V lookup: CDR1 LGHNA, CDR2 YSLEER. The CDR3 loop reads CASSQDAIPGNTIYF. As DNA, the CDR3 is TGCGCCAGCAGCCAAGATGCGATCCCTGGAAACACCATATATTTT.

This clone was detected only a few times. J is TRBJ2-3 and V is TRBV9; 9 bases match TRBD1. Germline-derived CDR1 and CDR2 are SGDLS and YYNGEE. V lost 3 bases, J lost 2 bases, and 13 bases stayed unmatched. This CDR3 spans 18 amino acids. In DNA, the CDR3 is TGTGCCAGCAGCGCCCAAATAGGGACAGGGTACTCCACAGATACGCAGTATTTT. Protein product: CASSAQIGTGYSTDTQYF.

This clone occurred many times. The J gene is TRBJ2-1, the V gene TRBV6-4, with 10 bases fitting TRBD1. J gave up 9 bases and V 0 bases, and 5 bases lay outside the gene matches. Germline CDR1 and CDR2: MRHNA and SNTAGT. The CDR3 consists of 15 residues. The CDR3 coding sequence is TGTGCCAGCAGTGACTCTGAGACAGGGGGCCGTGAGCAGTTCTTC. It encodes CASSDSETGGREQFF.

This clone was detected ten times or more. The chain joins TRBV5-1 to TRBJ1-2; 7 bases are shared with TRBD1. Unmatched junction bases numbered 5, after V lost 4 bases and J lost 8 bases. The CDR3 totals 12 residues. Germline assignment: CDR1 SGHRS and CDR2 YFSETQ. The CDR3 is CASSIDREGYTF. As DNA, the CDR3 is TGCGCCAGCAGCATTGACAGGGAAGGCTACACCTTC.

The chain couples TRBV29-1 to TRBJ1-2; no firm D call. CDR1 is SQVTM and CDR2 is ANQGSEA in the germline V gene. The V gene lost 0 bases and the J gene lost 7 bases, with 12 bases spanning the gap. The length of the CDR3 is 13 residues. The CDR3 here is CSVEDWEEVGYTF. DNA of the CDR3: TGCAGCGTTGAAGATTGGGAGGAAGTTGGCTACACCTTC.

This clone was counted many times. The chain recombines TRBV4-3 with TRBJ2-3; D perhaps matches TRBD1 (5 bases). V was trimmed by 0 bases and J by 5 bases, leaving 9 bases between them. CDR3 length: 14 amino acids. The germline gives CDR1 LGHNA, CDR2 YSLEER. The CDR3, as DNA: TGCGCCAGCAGCCAAGATTCAGGGATAGATACGCAGTATTTT. Protein product: CASSQDSGIDTQYF.

This clone was recorded at least ten times. The chain employs TRBV5-6 and TRBJ1-1; a weak D match, TRBD1 (6 bases). CDR3 length: 16 residues. The V gene's germline CDR1 is SGHDT and CDR2 YYEEEE. V lost 2 bases to trimming and J lost 4 bases, with 18 bases between them. DNA of the CDR3: TGTGCCAGCAGCTTCAGGACAGCGGGATTGTTCACTGAAGCTTTCTTT. The encoded protein is CASSFRTAGLFTEAFF.

This clone was seen repeatedly, ten times or more. The chain carries TRBV6-1 and TRBJ2-3; a weak D match, TRBD2 (5 bases). The V and J ends lost 1 base and 9 bases respectively, with 11 bases between them. Germline-derived CDR1 and CDR2 are MNHNS and SASEGT. The CDR3 is 13 amino acids. CDR3 sequence reads: CASSEDGLLTQYF. The CDR3, as DNA: TGTGCCAGCAGTGAAGATGGACTTCTGACGCAGTATTTT.

The chain couples TRBV18 to TRBJ2-2; TRBD2 matches at 10 bases. The CDR3 spans 17 residues. Germline assignment: CDR1 KGHSH and CDR2 LQKENI. Trimming removed 4 bases from V and 4 bases from J; junction bases left unmatched: 9. CDR3 nucleotides: TGTGCCAGCTCACTGACCGGGACTAGCGCCCTCACCGGGGAGCTGTTTTTT. It translates to CASSLTGTSALTGELFF.

In this sample, this clone turned up many times. V gene TRBV5-5 combines with J gene TRBJ2-7, with 8 positions matching TRBD2. Germline V lookup: CDR1 SGHKS, CDR2 YYEKEE (reference sequence). This CDR3 has 16 residues. V shed 0 bases, J shed 3 bases, and the junction held 8 bases outside the gene matches. DNA of the CDR3: TGTGCCAGCAGCTTGGCGTCGGGACTAGGGAACTACGAGCAGTACTTC. Translating it yields CASSLASGLGNYEQYF.

This clone came up many times. CDR3 amino acids: CASSLHREGSPLHF. In nucleotides, the CDR3 is TGTGCCAGTAGTCTGCACAGGGAAGGTTCACCCCTCCACTTT. The rearrangement joins TRBV19 to TRBJ1-6, with D perhaps TRBD1 (6 bases). With 5 bases removed from V and 9 bases from J, the gap between germline ends came to 14 bases. Per the germline V gene, CDR1 is LNHDA and CDR2 is SQIVND (reference sequence). The CDR3 has 14 amino acids.

This clone was counted many times. CDR3 sequence: CALSRGNTEAFF. The CDR3 DNA follows: TGTGCCCTATCACGGGGGAACACTGAAGCTTTCTTT. The chain uses TRBV7-9 and TRBJ1-1; D remains unclear. The germline V gene has CDR1 SEHNR and CDR2 FQNEAQ (reference sequence). Between the trimmed V and J ends, which lost 11 bases and 1 base, there was a span of 11 bases. CDR3 length equals 12 residues.

This clone was counted only a few times. The chain employs TRBV6-5 and TRBJ2-7; weak D call: TRBD1 (5 bases). V was clipped by 4 bases and J by 2 bases, with 12 bases between them. Looked up from germline, CDR1 is MNHEY and CDR2 is SVGAGI. The CDR3 spans 14 residues. CDR3 loop: CASSSVAGPYEQYF. Here the CDR3 DNA reads TGTGCCAGCAGTTCGGTGGCAGGGCCCTACGAGCAGTACTTC.

This clone has at least ten counts. The genes are TRBV5-1 and TRBJ2-2; a possible D gene is TRBD1 (7 bases). CDR1 and CDR2 from the germline V gene are SGHRS and YFSETQ. V lost 9 bases to trimming and J lost 3 bases, with 18 bases between them. The CDR3 is made up of 15 amino acids. CDR3 loop: CATRAGQTYTGELFF. For the CDR3, the DNA is TGCGCCACCCGGGCGGGACAGACATACACCGGGGAGCTGTTTTTT.

The rearrangement uses TRBV2 and TRBJ2-3; 8 bases align to TRBD2. CDR3 size: 14 residues. CDR1 and CDR2 from the germline V gene are SNHLY and FYNNEI. Losses at the gene ends were 8 bases for V and 0 bases for J; bases not matched to a gene: 4. The CDR3 is CASHERESTDTQYF. CDR3 in DNA: TGTGCCAGCCACGAGCGGGAGAGCACAGATACGCAGTATTTT. Full variable domain (missing parts from reference TRBV2 and TRBJ2-3): EPEVTQTPSHQVTQMGQEVILRCVPISNHLYFYWYRQILGQKVEFLVSFYNNEISEKSEIFDDQFSVERPDGSNFTLKIRSTKLEDSAMYFCASHERESTDTQYFGPGTRLTVL.

The chain is built from TRBV6-5 and TRBJ1-6; a possible D gene is TRBD1 (5 bases). V was shortened by 7 bases and J by 7 bases, with 11 bases between the two germline ends. Germline CDR1 MNHEY, CDR2 SVGAGI. CDR3 size: 13 residues. DNA of the CDR3: TGTGCCAGCACCCCAGGGCACAATTCACCCCTCCACTTT. Translation gives CASTPGHNSPLHF.

In its sample, this clone was seen many times. The chain links TRBV12-5 to TRBJ1-2; D unresolved. V was trimmed by 1 base and J by 0 bases, leaving 6 bases between them. The CDR3 runs 14 residues. Germline V gene lookup returns CDR1 LGHNT and CDR2 FRNRAP. CDR3 in amino acids: CASGLGHSNYGYTF. CDR3 bases: TGTGCTAGTGGTTTGGGACACTCTAACTATGGCTACACCTTC. The full variable domain, with the rest looked up from reference TRBV12-5 and TRBJ1-2, is DARVTQTPRHKVTEMGQEVTMRCQPILGHNTVFWYRQTMMQGLELLAYFRNRAPLDDSGMPKDRFSAEMPDATLATLKIQPSEPRDSAVYFCASGLGHSNYGYTFGSGTRLTVV.